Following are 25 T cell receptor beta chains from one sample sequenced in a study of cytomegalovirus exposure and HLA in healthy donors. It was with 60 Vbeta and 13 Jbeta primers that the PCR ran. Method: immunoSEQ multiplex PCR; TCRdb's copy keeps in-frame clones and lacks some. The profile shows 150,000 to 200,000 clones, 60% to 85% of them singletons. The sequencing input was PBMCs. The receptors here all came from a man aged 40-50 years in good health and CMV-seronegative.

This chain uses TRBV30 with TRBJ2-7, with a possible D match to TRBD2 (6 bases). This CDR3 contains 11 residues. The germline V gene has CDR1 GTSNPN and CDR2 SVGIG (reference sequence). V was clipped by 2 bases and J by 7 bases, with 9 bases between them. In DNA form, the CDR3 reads TGTGCCTGGAGTTCCGGGGGAGAGCAGTACTTC. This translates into CAWSSGGEQYF.

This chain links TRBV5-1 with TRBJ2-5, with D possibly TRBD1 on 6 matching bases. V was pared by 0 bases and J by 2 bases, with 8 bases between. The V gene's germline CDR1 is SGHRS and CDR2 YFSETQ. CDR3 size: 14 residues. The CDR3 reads CASSLADSQETQYF. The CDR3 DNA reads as TGCGCCAGCAGCTTGGCGGACAGTCAAGAGACCCAGTACTTC.

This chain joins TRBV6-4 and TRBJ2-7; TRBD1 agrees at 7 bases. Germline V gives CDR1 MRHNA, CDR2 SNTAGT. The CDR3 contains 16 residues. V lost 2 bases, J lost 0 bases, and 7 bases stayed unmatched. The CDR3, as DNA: TGTGCCAGCAGTGACCCGGACAGGCGATCCTCCTACGAGCAGTACTTC. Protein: CASSDPDRRSSYEQYF.

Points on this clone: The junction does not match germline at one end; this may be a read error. The CDR3 bases are TGTGCCAGCAGCTTAGATGGCAGGGGGCGAGCCGGGGTCAACGTCCTGACTTTC. Its translation is CASSLDGRGRAGVNVLTF. The chain uses TRBV7-9 and TRBJ2-6, with TRBD1 identical over 8 bases. The CDR3 spans 18 residues. Looked up from germline, CDR1 is SEHNR and CDR2 is FQNEAQ (reference sequence).

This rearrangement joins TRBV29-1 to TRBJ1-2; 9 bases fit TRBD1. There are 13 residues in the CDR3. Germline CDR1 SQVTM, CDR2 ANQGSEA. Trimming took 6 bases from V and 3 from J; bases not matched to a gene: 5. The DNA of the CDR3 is TGCAGCGTAGTGGACAGGGGCGACTATGGCTACACCTTC. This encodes CSVVDRGDYGYTF.

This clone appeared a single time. CDR3 loop: CASSPQGVGQPQHF. The CDR3 DNA reads TGTGCCAGCAGCCCACAGGGGGTCGGGCAGCCCCAGCATTTT. V and J are TRBV7-9 and TRBJ1-5, with 8 bases aligning to TRBD1. Unmatched junction bases numbered 7, after V lost 5 bases and J lost 7 bases. Germline CDR1 SEHNR, CDR2 FQNEAQ (reference sequence). The CDR3 length is 14 residues.

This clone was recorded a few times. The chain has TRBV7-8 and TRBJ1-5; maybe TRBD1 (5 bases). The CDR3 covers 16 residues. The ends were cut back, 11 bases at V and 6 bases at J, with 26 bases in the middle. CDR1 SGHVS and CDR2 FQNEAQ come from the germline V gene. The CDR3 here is CARAGKLGEEPQPQHF. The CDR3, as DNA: TGTGCCCGAGCAGGTAAATTAGGGGAAGAACCTCAGCCCCAGCATTTT.

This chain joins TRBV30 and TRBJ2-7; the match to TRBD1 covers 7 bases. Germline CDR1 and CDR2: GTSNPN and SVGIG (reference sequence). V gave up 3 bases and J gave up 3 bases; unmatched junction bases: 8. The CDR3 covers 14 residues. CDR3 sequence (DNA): TGTGCCTGGAGCAGAGGGGGCGCTGGCTACGAGCAGTACTTC. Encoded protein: CAWSRGGAGYEQYF.

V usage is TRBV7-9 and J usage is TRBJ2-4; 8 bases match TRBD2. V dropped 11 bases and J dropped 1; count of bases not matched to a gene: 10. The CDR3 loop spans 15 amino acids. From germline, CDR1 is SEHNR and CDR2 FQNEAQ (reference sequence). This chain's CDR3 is CARGGRGTAKNIQYF. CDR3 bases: TGTGCCCGGGGGGGGCGGGGGACCGCCAAAAACATTCAGTACTTC. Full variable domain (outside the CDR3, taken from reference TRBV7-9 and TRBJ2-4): DTGVSQNPRHKITKRGQNVTFRCDPISEHNRLYWYRQTLGQGPEFLTYFQNEAQLEKSRLLSDRFSAERPKGSFSTLEIQRTEQGDSAMYLCARGGRGTAKNIQYFGAGTRLSVL.

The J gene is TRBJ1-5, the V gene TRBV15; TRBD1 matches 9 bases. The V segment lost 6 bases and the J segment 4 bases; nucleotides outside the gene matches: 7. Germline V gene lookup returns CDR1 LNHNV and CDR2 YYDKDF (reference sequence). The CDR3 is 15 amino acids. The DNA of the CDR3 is TGTGCCACCAGTATGGACAGGGGAATGAATCAGCCCCAGCATTTT. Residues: CATSMDRGMNQPQHF.

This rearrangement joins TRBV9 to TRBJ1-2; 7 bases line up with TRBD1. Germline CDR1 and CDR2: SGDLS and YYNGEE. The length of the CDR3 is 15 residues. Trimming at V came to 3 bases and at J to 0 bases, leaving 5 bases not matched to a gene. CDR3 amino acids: CASSAAGTANYGYTF. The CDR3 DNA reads TGTGCCAGCAGCGCGGCCGGGACAGCTAACTATGGCTACACCTTC.

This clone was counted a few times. This chain's CDR3 is CSVRTGGNEQYF. CDR3 DNA sequence: TGCAGCGTCCGGACAGGGGGGAACGAGCAGTACTTC. This rearrangement joins TRBV29-1 to TRBJ2-7; 10 bases are shared with TRBD1. This CDR3 contains 12 residues. V lost 6 bases and J lost 5; bases outside the gene matches: 4. CDR1 and CDR2 (germline): SQVTM, ANQGSEA.

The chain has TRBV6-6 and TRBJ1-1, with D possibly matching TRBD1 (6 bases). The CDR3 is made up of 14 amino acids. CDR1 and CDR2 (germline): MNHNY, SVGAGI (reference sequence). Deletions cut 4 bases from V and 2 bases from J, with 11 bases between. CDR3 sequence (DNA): TGTGCCAGCAGTTCAGGGGCGCAAAACACTGAAGCTTTCTTT. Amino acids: CASSSGAQNTEAFF.

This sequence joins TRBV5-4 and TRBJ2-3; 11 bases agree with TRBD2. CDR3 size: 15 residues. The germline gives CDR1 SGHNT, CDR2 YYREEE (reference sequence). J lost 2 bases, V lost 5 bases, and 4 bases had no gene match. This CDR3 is CASSPSGGLTDTQYF. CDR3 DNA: TGTGCCAGCAGTCCTAGCGGGGGGCTCACAGATACGCAGTATTTT.

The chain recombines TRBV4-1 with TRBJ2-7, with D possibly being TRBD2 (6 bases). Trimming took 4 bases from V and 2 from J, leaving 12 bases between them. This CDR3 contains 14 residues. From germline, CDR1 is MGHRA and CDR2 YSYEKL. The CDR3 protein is CASSLGTLAYEQYF. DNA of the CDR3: TGCGCCAGCAGCCTCGGGACTCTAGCCTACGAGCAGTACTTC.

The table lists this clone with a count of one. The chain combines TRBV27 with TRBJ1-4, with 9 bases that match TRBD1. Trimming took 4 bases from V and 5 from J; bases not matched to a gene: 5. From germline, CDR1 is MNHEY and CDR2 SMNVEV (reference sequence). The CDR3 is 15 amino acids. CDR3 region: CASSSRTGANEKLFF. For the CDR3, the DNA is TGTGCCAGCAGTTCCCGGACAGGGGCGAATGAAAAACTGTTTTTT.

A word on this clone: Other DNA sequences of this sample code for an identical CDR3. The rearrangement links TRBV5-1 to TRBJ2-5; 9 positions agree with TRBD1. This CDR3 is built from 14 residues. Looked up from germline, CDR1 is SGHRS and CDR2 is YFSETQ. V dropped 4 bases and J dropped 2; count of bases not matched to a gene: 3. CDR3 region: CASSPGQGQETQYF. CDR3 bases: TGCGCCAGCAGCCCCGGACAGGGGCAAGAGACCCAGTACTTC.

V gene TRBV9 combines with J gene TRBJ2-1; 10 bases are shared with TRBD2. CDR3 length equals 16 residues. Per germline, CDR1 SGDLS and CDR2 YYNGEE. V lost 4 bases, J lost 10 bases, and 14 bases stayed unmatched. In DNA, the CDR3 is TGTGCCAGCAGCCTTAGTGGTCCTAGCGGGGGAGGGGAGCAGTTCTTC. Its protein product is CASSLSGPSGGGEQFF.

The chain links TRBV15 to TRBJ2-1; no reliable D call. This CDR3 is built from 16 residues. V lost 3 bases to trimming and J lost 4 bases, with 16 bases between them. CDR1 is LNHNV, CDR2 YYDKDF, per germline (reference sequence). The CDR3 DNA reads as TGTGCCACCAGCAGTCCGGCGGAGACCCCGTACAATGAGCAGTTCTTC. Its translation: CATSSPAETPYNEQFF. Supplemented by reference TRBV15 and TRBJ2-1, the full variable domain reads DAMVIQNPRYQVTQFGKPVTLSCSQTLNHNVMYWYQQKSSQAPKLLFHYYDKDFNNEADTPDNFQSRRPNTSFCFLDIRSPGLGDTAMYLCATSSPAETPYNEQFFGPGTRLTVL.

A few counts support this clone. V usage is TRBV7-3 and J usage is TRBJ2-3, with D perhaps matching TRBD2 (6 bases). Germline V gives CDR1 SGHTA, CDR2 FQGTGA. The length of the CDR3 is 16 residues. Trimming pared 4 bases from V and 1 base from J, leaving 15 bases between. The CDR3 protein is CASSSGGTSGTDTQYF. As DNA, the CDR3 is TGTGCCAGCAGCTCTGGCGGGACCAGCGGCACAGATACGCAGTATTTT. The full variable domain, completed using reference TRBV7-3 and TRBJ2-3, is GAGVSQTPSNKVTEKGKYVELRCDPISGHTALYWYRQSLGQGPEFLIYFQGTGAADDSGLPNDRFFAVRPEGSVSTLKIQRTERGDSAVYLCASSSGGTSGTDTQYFGPGTRLTVL.

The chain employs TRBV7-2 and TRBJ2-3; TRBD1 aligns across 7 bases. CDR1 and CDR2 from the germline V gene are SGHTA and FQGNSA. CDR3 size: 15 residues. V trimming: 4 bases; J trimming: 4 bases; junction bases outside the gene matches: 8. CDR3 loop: CASSSRQGSADTQYF. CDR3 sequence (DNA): TGTGCCAGCAGCTCGAGACAGGGCTCGGCAGATACGCAGTATTTT.

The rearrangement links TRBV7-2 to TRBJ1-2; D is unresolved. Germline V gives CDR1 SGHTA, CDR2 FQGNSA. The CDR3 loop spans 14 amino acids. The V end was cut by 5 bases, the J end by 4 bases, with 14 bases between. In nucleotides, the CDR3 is TGTGCCAGCAGCCCCGGTGAAGGAGCCTATGGCTACACCTTC. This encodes CASSPGEGAYGYTF.

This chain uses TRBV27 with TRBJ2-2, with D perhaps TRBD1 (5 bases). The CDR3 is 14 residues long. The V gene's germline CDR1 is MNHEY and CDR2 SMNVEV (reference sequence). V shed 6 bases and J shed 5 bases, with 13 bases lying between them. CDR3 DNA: TGTGCCAGCAGCCTGCCAGGGCGGACCGGGGAGCTGTTTTTT. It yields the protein CASSLPGRTGELFF.

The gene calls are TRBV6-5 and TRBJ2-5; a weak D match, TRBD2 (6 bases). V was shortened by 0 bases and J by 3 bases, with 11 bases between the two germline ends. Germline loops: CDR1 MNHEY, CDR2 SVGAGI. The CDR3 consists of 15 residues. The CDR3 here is CASSYSGTYKETQYF. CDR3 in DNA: TGTGCCAGCAGTTACTCCGGGACTTATAAAGAGACCCAGTACTTC.

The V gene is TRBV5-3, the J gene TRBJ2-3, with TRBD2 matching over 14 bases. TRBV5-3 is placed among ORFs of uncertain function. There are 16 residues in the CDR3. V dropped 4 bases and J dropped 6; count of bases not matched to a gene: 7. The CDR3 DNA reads TGTGCCAGAAGCGGGGCGGGACTAGCGGGAGCGGATACGCAGTATTTT. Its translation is CARSGAGLAGADTQYF.